This T cell receptor beta chain was recovered during a study of cytomegalovirus exposure and HLA in healthy donors. Findings and limits, study-wide: Among TCR beta chains, those listed as cytomegalovirus-associated numbered some 160. V- and J-gene trimming in TCR beta was tied to a missense DCLRE1C variant by an analysis performed later. Some highly shared sequence variants likely arose as a pipeline artifact.

Regarding this clone: Its cognate antigen is unknown.

The primer mix had 60 Vbeta and 13 Jbeta primers. Only in-frame clones appear in the TCRdb table, and some are missing; sequencing was by immunoSEQ multiplex PCR. The data hold around 180,000 clones, with 77% observed a single time. Sequencing input: PBMCs. The clonotype comes from a young woman in good health and CMV-seropositive.

CDR3 nucleotides: TGTGCCAGCAGCGACCCGGGACTAGCGGGAGGAGGGGGTACGCAGTATTTT. Translating gives CASSDPGLAGGGGTQYF. V gene TRBV9 combines with J gene TRBJ2-3, with TRBD2 matching over 15 bases. From germline, CDR1 is SGDLS and CDR2 YYNGEE. The junction had 10 bases not matched to a gene; V was cut back by 3 bases and J by 8 bases. This CDR3 comprises 17 residues.